Presented here are 17 T cell receptor beta chains from one specimen sequenced in a study of blood T cell repertoires in COVID-19. TCRdb's copy holds only in-frame clones and misses some; the assay was immunoSEQ multiplex PCR. Of some 700,000 clones listed, over 80% were seen once; the top ten hold under 0.3%. The sample consisted of peripheral blood. All receptors derive from a young woman with acute or convalescent COVID-19.

This clone was found once. V gene TRBV5-1 combines with J gene TRBJ2-5, with TRBD2 identical over 8 bases. CDR1 and CDR2 (germline): SGHRS, YFSETQ. The CDR3 contains 16 residues. The V segment lost 7 bases and the J segment 3 bases; nucleotides outside the gene matches: 14. This CDR3 reads CASHPWGSGGEETQYF. In DNA, the CDR3 is TGCGCCAGCCATCCGTGGGGGAGCGGGGGCGAAGAGACCCAGTACTTC. The full variable domain, rest sourced from reference TRBV5-1 and TRBJ2-5, is KAGVTQTPRYLIKTRGQQVTLSCSPISGHRSVSWYQQTPGQGLQFLFEYFSETQRNKGNFPGRFSGRQFSNSRSEMNVSTLELGDSALYLCASHPWGSGGEETQYFGPGTRLLVL.

This chain uses TRBV13 with TRBJ1-4; 10 bases are a match to TRBD1. CDR1 and CDR2 (germline): PRHDT, FYEKMQ (reference sequence). Losses at the gene ends were 0 bases for V and 3 bases for J; bases not matched to a gene: 13. The CDR3 length is 20 residues. In nucleotides, the CDR3 is TGTGCCAGCAGCTTAGGGCGAGGGACAGGGGTCGGTGGAGCTAATGAAAAACTGTTTTTT. Translation: CASSLGRGTGVGGANEKLFF.

The chain is built from TRBV5-1 and TRBJ2-2, with a possible D match to TRBD2 (5 bases). The CDR3 sequence is 14 residues long. V dropped 0 bases and J dropped 6 bases, with 9 bases sitting between them. Per germline, CDR1 SGHRS and CDR2 YFSETQ. The CDR3 sequence is CASSLAWGAGELFF. As DNA, the CDR3 is TGCGCCAGCAGCTTGGCTTGGGGAGCCGGGGAGCTGTTTTTT.

The chain recombines TRBV5-1 with TRBJ2-2; 8 bases map to TRBD1. V lost 2 bases and J lost 5; bases outside the gene matches: 5. CDR1 is SGHRS and CDR2 is YFSETQ in the germline V gene. The CDR3 loop spans 15 amino acids. For the CDR3, the DNA is TGCGCCAGCAGCTTCGAGACAGGGGCGACCGGGGAGCTGTTTTTT. This translates into CASSFETGATGELFF.

The chain carries TRBV27 and TRBJ1-1, with D perhaps matching TRBD1 (6 bases). From germline, CDR1 is MNHEY and CDR2 SMNVEV (reference sequence). This CDR3 is built from 13 residues. Trimming took off 6 bases at V and 7 bases at J, with 15 bases between the two ends. The CDR3 loop reads CASRNRVVSEAFF. Here the CDR3 DNA reads TGTGCCAGCAGGAACAGGGTCGTAAGTGAAGCTTTCTTT.

V usage is TRBV9 and J usage is TRBJ1-2; TRBD1 is a possible D gene (6 bases). Germline V CDR1 and CDR2: SGDLS, YYNGEE. CDR3 length equals 15 residues. V gave up 3 bases and J gave up 9 bases, with 21 bases separating them. The CDR3 loop is CASSAREGGTGRYTF. DNA of the CDR3: TGTGCCAGCAGCGCGAGGGAGGGGGGAACGGGGCGCTACACCTTC.

The chain joins TRBV29-1 to TRBJ1-3; D is unclear. Trimming took 2 bases from V and 0 from J, leaving 5 bases between them. The CDR3 contains 13 residues. Germline V gives CDR1 SQVTM, CDR2 ANQGSEA. The CDR3: CSVESSSGNTIYF. CDR3 nucleotide sequence: TGCAGCGTTGAATCCAGCTCTGGAAACACCATATATTTT.

The rearrangement uses TRBV7-2 and TRBJ1-1; 7 bases fit TRBD1. The V and J ends lost 6 bases and 2 bases, in that order; junction bases with no gene match: 3. Germline V gene sequence: CDR1 SGHTA, CDR2 FQGNSA. CDR3 length: 13 residues. DNA of the CDR3: TGTGCCAGCAGTTACAGGGGAAACACTGAAGCTTTCTTT. Translated, it gives CASSYRGNTEAFF.

The chain combines TRBV9 with TRBJ1-2, with TRBD1 matching 8 bases. The germline gives CDR1 SGDLS, CDR2 YYNGEE. The CDR3 is made up of 15 amino acids. Trimming took 5 bases from V and 4 from J; bases not matched to a gene: 10. The CDR3 DNA is TGTGCCAGCAGTTCCGGGACAGGCCAGATCTATGGCTACACCTTC. It encodes CASSSGTGQIYGYTF. The full variable domain, completed using reference TRBV9 and TRBJ1-2, is DSGVTQTPKHLITATGQRVTLRCSPRSGDLSVYWYQQSLDQGLQFLIQYYNGEERAKGNILERFSAQQFPDLHSELNLSSLELGDSALYFCASSSGTGQIYGYTFGSGTRLTVV.

The chain recombines TRBV9 with TRBJ2-3; D remains unclear. The germline V and J ends were trimmed by 0 bases and 3 bases, with 8 bases remaining between them. CDR1 and CDR2 (germline): SGDLS, YYNGEE. The CDR3 covers 14 residues. CDR3 sequence: CASSVVAGTDTQYF. Here the CDR3 DNA reads TGTGCCAGCAGCGTAGTTGCCGGGACAGATACGCAGTATTTT.

The chain uses TRBV21-1 and TRBJ1-1; TRBD1 is the table's D call, not checked against the DNA. TRBV21-1 is a pseudogene locus. The CDR3 contains 13 residues. The CDR3 reads CASSKERGTEAFF. CDR3 DNA sequence: TGTGCCAGCAGCAAGGAGAGGGGGACTGAAGCTTTCTTT.

The chain combines TRBV5-1 with TRBJ2-3, with 11 nucleotides matching TRBD1. This CDR3 has 15 residues. Germline V gene lookup returns CDR1 SGHRS and CDR2 YFSETQ. With V trimmed by 5 bases and J by 6 bases, 8 bases remained unmatched. The CDR3 region is CASRPGTGGTDTQYF. CDR3 DNA sequence: TGCGCCAGCAGGCCCGGGACAGGGGGTACGGATACGCAGTATTTT.

The chain carries TRBV2 and TRBJ1-4, with 7 bases identical to TRBD1. The CDR3 has 13 amino acids. Trimming removed 8 bases from V and 5 bases from J; junction bases left unmatched: 5. CDR1 is SNHLY, CDR2 FYNNEI, per germline. In DNA, the CDR3 is TGTGCCAGCGACAGGGTCGGGAATGAAAAACTGTTTTTT. Translated: CASDRVGNEKLFF.

The chain is built from TRBV27 and TRBJ2-2; 9 bases agree with TRBD1. Trimming took 6 bases from V and 5 from J; bases not matched to a gene: 7. CDR1 is MNHEY, CDR2 SMNVEV, per germline (reference sequence). The CDR3 length is 15 residues. Here the CDR3 DNA reads TGTGCCAGCAGCCCAGGGACAGGGCGGACCGGGGAGCTGTTTTTT. Its protein is CASSPGTGRTGELFF.

Details on this clone: Different DNA sequences within this sample yield the same CDR3. The J gene is TRBJ1-3, the V gene TRBV2; 8 positions match TRBD1. Losses at the gene ends were 2 bases for V and 3 bases for J; bases not matched to a gene: 6. The CDR3 is 16 amino acids. CDR1 is SNHLY and CDR2 is FYNNEI in the germline V gene. In DNA form, the CDR3 reads TGTGCCAGCAGTGAAAGGCAGGGGGCAGTTGGAAACACCATATATTTT. Translating it yields CASSERQGAVGNTIYF.

This chain connects TRBV3-1 (or the pseudogene TRBV3-2) to TRBJ1-6, with D uncertain. V was shortened by 3 bases and J by 6 bases, with 3 bases between the two germline ends. The CDR3 loop spans 12 amino acids. The germline V gene encodes CDR1 LGHDT and CDR2 YNNKEL (reference sequence). The DNA of the CDR3 is TGTGCCAGCAGCCAGGCTAATTCACCCCTCCACTTT. This codes for CASSQANSPLHF.

The chain joins TRBV7-9 to TRBJ2-3, with D possibly matching TRBD2 (5 bases). Trimming took 1 base from V and 2 from J, leaving 10 bases between them. Germline lookup yields CDR1 SEHNR and CDR2 FQNEAQ (reference sequence). The CDR3 is made up of 15 amino acids. CDR3 in DNA: TGTGCCAGCAGCTTAGTGGGCGGGCCCACAGATACGCAGTATTTT. Translating gives CASSLVGGPTDTQYF.